Detailed here is one T cell receptor (beta chain). These data are taken from a study of PD-1 and CTLA-4 blockade in melanoma. Trimming cost V 5 bases and J 4 bases, with 19 bases left between them. This CDR3 contains 16 residues. In germline, CDR1 is MDHEN, CDR2 SYDVKM. The repertoire was sequenced with immunoSEQ multiplex PCR; TCRdb's copy has only in-frame clones and lacks some. The table shows tens of thousands of clones, with around 90% occurring only once. The genes are TRBV28 and TRBJ2-3; no reliable D call. This sequence was found in a human donor with melanoma. The sample here was CD8+ T cells from peripheral blood, taken from a patient given anti-PD-1 treatment. The CDR3 coding sequence is TGTGCCAGCAGTCCCGCTATGGGCCCCCGGGCAGATACGCAGTATTTT. It is translated as CASSPAMGPRADTQYF.